One sample yielded the 13 T cell receptor beta chains listed below, sequenced in a study of blood T cell repertoires in COVID-19. The table came from immunoSEQ multiplex PCR; TCRdb's copy has only in-frame clones and leaves some out. There are about 44,000 clones in the sample; around 92% occur only once, and around 13% lies in the top ten. The sequencing input was peripheral blood. The source is a human donor in a cohort sampled during active COVID-19.

CDR3 amino acids: CASSEIPGQGAAEQYF. CDR3 DNA: TGCGCCAGCAGTGAGATTCCGGGACAGGGGGCAGCCGAGCAGTACTTC. The chain employs TRBV10-1 and TRBJ2-7; 12 bases are shared with TRBD1. The CDR3 consists of 16 residues. V lost 2 bases and J lost 6; bases outside the gene matches: 8. Germline V gives CDR1 WNHNN, CDR2 SYGVQD (reference sequence).

This chain connects TRBV7-6 to TRBJ2-7; D gene unclear. The CDR3 length is 13 residues. Germline values: CDR1 SGHVS, CDR2 FNYEAQ. The V and J ends lost 5 bases and 5 bases respectively, with 13 bases between them. This CDR3 reads CASSPNARNEQYF. The CDR3, as DNA: TGTGCCAGCAGCCCTAATGCCCGCAACGAGCAGTACTTC.

V gene TRBV2 combines with J gene TRBJ1-6; TRBD1 aligns across 11 bases. J was trimmed by 2 bases and V by 5 bases; bases with no gene match: 5. This CDR3 contains 17 residues. From germline, CDR1 is SNHLY and CDR2 FYNNEI. CDR3 DNA: TGTGCCAGCAGTTCCGGGACAGGGGGGGCCTATAATTCACCCCTCCACTTT. Translation gives CASSSGTGGAYNSPLHF.

The genes are TRBV6-2 or TRBV6-3 and TRBJ2-7, with 10 bases fitting TRBD2. Germline CDR1 is MNHEY and CDR2 is SVGEGT. Trimming at V came to 4 bases and at J to 3 bases, leaving 9 bases not matched to a gene. The CDR3 totals 16 residues. CDR3 amino acids: CASSSTRTSGGYEQYF. CDR3 DNA sequence: TGTGCCAGCAGTTCCACAAGGACTAGCGGAGGCTACGAGCAGTACTTC.

The rearrangement uses TRBV30 and TRBJ2-1; D might be TRBD2 (6 bases). Germline-derived CDR1 and CDR2 are GTSNPN and SVGIG (reference sequence). The CDR3 has 14 amino acids. V was cut by 5 bases and J by 4 bases, with 15 bases left in between. The CDR3 DNA follows: TGTGCCTGGGGACTGGCCGGGGGTTACAATGAGCAGTTCTTC. It translates to CAWGLAGGYNEQFF.

The CDR3 nucleotides read TGTGCCAGCAGTTTACGGACTAGCGGAAGGGGCGAGCAGTACTTC. Its protein product is CASSLRTSGRGEQYF. The gene calls are TRBV27 and TRBJ2-7; 10 bases align to TRBD2. Per germline, CDR1 MNHEY and CDR2 SMNVEV (reference sequence). Trimming at V came to 2 bases and at J to 6 bases, leaving 7 bases not matched to a gene. This CDR3 contains 15 residues.

With respect to this clone: Sequence at one end of the junction differs from germline and may be a read error. The rearrangement uses TRBV7-9 and TRBJ2-5, with no clear D. Germline-derived CDR1 and CDR2 are SEHNR and FQNEAQ (reference sequence). The CDR3 consists of 12 residues. The CDR3 is CASSLVQATQYF. The DNA for the CDR3 is TGTGCCAGCAGCTTAGTCCAAGCGACCCAGTACTTC.

This clone has a single count. This sequence joins TRBV5-4 and TRBJ1-1; D not resolved. This CDR3 comprises 14 residues. V lost 4 bases and J lost 1, with 11 bases in between. Germline CDR1 is SGHNT and CDR2 is YYREEE (reference sequence). Written as DNA, the CDR3 is TGTGCCAGCAGCCTCTCGACTCGGAACACTGAAGCTTTCTTT. It yields the protein CASSLSTRNTEAFF.

The table lists this clone with a few counts. The V gene is TRBV28, the J gene TRBJ1-3, with a possible D match to TRBD1 (5 bases). The CDR3 runs 15 residues. Trimming took 1 base from V and 2 from J, leaving 9 bases between them. Per germline, CDR1 MDHEN and CDR2 SYDVKM. The CDR3 DNA reads as TGTGCCAGCAGTTTATCAGGGAACGCTGGAAACACCATATATTTT. This translates into CASSLSGNAGNTIYF.

The chain joins TRBV5-4 to TRBJ1-1; D uncertain. The CDR3 consists of 16 residues. Trimming pared 0 bases from V and 5 bases from J, leaving 17 bases between. CDR1 and CDR2 from the germline V gene are SGHNT and YYREEE (reference sequence). This CDR3 reads CASSLGSSRGGTEAFF. The DNA for the CDR3 is TGTGCCAGCAGCTTGGGAAGTTCGCGAGGCGGGACTGAAGCTTTCTTT.

A single count supports this clone. The rearrangement joins TRBV11-3 to TRBJ2-7, with D perhaps TRBD2 (6 bases). Trimming took 3 bases from V and 6 from J, leaving 12 bases between them. The length of the CDR3 is 13 residues. CDR1 SGHNT and CDR2 YENEEA come from the germline V gene. DNA for the CDR3: TGTGCCAGCAGCTTGACTAGGGTCGCCGAGCAGTACTTC. It translates to CASSLTRVAEQYF.

The V call is TRBV18, the J call TRBJ1-4; possible D gene TRBD1, 5 bases. The CDR3 sequence is 14 residues long. CDR1 KGHSH and CDR2 LQKENI come from the germline V gene. The germline V and J ends were trimmed by 3 bases and 5 bases, with 10 bases remaining between them. The CDR3 region is CASSPGQGNEKLFF. The CDR3 DNA reads TGTGCCAGCTCACCCGGCCAGGGAAATGAAAAACTGTTTTTT.

V and J are TRBV7-2 and TRBJ1-2; D call uncertain. CDR1 is SGHTA, CDR2 FQGNSA, per germline. The CDR3 sequence is 13 residues long. V dropped 1 base and J dropped 2 bases, with 5 bases sitting between them. DNA of the CDR3: TGTGCCAGCAGCTTAGAGAGCAACTATGGCTACACCTTC. Its protein product is CASSLESNYGYTF.